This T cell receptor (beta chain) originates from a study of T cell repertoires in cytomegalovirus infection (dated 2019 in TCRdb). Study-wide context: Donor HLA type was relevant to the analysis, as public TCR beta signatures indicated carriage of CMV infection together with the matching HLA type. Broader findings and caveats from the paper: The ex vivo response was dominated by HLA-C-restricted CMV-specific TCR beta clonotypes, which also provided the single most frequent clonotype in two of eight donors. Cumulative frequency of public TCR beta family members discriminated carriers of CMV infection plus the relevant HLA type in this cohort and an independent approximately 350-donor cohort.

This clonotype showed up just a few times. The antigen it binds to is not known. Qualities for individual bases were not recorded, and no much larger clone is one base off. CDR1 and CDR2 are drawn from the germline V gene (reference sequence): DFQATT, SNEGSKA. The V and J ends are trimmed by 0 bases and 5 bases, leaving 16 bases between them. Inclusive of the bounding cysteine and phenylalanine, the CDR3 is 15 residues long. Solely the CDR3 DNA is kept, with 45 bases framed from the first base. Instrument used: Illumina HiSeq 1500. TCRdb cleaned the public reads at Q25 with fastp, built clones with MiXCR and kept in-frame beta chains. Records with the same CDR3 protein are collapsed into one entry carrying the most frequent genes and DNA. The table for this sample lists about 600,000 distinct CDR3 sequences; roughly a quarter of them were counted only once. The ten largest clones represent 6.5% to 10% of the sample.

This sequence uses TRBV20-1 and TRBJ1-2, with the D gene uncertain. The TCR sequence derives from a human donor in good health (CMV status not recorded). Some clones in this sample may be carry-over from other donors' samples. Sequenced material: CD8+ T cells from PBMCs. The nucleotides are TGCAGTGCTAGAGATTTCCCTGCACAACCATATGGCTACACCTTC. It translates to CSARDFPAQPYGYTF.